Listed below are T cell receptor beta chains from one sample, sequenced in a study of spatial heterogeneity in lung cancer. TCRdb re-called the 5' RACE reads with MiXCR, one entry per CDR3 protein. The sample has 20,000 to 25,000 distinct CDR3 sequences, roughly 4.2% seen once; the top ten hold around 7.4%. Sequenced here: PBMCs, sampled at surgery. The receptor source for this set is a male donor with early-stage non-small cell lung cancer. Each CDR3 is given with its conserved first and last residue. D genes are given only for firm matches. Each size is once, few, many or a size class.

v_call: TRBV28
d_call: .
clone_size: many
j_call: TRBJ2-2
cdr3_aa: CASISLEGTGELFF
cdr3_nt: TGTGCCAGCATATCCCTCGAGGGGACTGGGGAGCTGTTTTTT

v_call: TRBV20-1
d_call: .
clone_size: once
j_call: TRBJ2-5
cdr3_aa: CSVGWQEGAETQYF
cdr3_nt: TGCAGTGTAGGCTGGCAGGAGGGCGCAGAGACCCAGTACTTC

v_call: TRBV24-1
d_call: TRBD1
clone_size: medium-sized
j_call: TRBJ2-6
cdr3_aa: CATSDWTGTGANVLTF
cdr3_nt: TGTGCCACCAGTGACTGGACAGGGACTGGGGCCAACGTCCTGACTTTC

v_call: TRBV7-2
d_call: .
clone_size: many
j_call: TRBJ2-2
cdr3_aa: CASSLQSAIGGELFF
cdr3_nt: TGTGCCAGCAGCTTACAGTCGGCTATAGGCGGGGAGCTGTTTTTT

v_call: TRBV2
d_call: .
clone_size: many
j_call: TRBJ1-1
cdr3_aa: CASSIQIVGYTEAFF
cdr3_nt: TGTGCCAGCAGTATCCAAATAGTCGGATACACTGAAGCTTTCTTT

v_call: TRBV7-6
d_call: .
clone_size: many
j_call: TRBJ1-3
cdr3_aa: CASSLDRYSGNTIYF
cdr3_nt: TGTGCCAGCAGCTTGGACAGATACTCTGGAAACACCATATATTTT

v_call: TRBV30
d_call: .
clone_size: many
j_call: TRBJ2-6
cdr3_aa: CAQWGTGANVLTF
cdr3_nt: TGTGCCCAGTGGGGTACTGGGGCCAACGTCCTGACTTTC

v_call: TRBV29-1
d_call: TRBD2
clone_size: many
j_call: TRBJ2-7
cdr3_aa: CSVVTSGVPSEQYF
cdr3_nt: TGCAGCGTTGTGACTAGCGGGGTTCCTTCGGAGCAGTACTTC

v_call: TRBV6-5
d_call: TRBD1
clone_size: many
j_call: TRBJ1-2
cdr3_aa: CASSYSSSRGNYGYTF
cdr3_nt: TGTGCCAGCAGTTACTCGAGCAGCAGGGGGAACTATGGCTACACCTTC

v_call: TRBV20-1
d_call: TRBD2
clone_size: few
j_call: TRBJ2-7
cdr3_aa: CSARDVRGGSYEQYF
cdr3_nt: TGCAGTGCTAGAGATGTGCGGGGGGGCTCCTACGAGCAGTACTTC

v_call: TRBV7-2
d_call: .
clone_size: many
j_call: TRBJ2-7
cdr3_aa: CASSLGPSSERSGQYF
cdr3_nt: TGTGCCAGCAGCTTAGGGCCCTCGTCAGAGCGTTCGGGGCAGTACTTC

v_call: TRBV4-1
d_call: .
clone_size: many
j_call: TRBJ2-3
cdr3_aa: CASSQDHSAGTFTDTQYF
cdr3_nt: TGCGCCAGCAGCCAAGATCATAGCGCTGGGACTTTCACAGATACGCAGTATTTT

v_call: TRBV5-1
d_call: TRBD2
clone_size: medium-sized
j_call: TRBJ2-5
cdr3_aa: CASSLSTSGHETQYF
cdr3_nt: TGCGCCAGCAGCTTGTCTACTAGCGGGCATGAGACCCAGTACTTC

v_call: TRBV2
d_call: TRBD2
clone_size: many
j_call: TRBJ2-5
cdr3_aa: CASSLSLGTSVQETQYF
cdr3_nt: TGTGCCAGCAGTCTTTCCCTTGGGACTAGCGTTCAAGAGACCCAGTACTTC

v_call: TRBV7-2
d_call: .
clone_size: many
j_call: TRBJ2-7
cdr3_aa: CASSLGGSRAYEQYF
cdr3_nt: TGTGCCAGCAGCTTAGGCGGCTCCCGGGCCTACGAGCAGTACTTC

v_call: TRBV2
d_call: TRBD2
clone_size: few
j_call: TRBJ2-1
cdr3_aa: CASSGDYVNSYNEQFF
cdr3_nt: TGTGCCAGCAGTGGGGACTACGTAAACTCCTACAATGAGCAGTTCTTC

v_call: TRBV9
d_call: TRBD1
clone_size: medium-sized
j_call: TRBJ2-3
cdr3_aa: CASSSTGASTDTQYF
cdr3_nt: TGTGCCAGCAGCAGTACAGGGGCTAGCACAGATACGCAGTATTTT

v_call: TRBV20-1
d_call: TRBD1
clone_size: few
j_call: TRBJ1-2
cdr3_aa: CSAMEGATGYTF
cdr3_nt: TGCAGTGCGATGGAGGGGGCGACTGGCTACACCTTC